This T cell receptor beta chain was sequenced during a study of STAT5B mutations in CD4+ large granular lymphocyte leukemia. Study overall: The CDR3 'QG' motif was associated with a particular HLA allele among healthy donors.

Details on this clone: Its antigen is undetermined.

Regarding the study as a whole: 8/27 top patient clones versus 2/35 control clones were TRBV06-family. Main leukemic clonotypes were patient-specific, but 20% to 25% appeared at low frequency elsewhere. Patient CD4-sorted repertoires looked more clonal than healthy CD4+ repertoires, even without putative leukemic clones.

Repertoires were generated with immunoSEQ multiplex PCR, while TCRdb's copy carries only in-frame clones and drops some. Among around 29,000 clones listed, approximately 80% were seen once. This CDR3 region has 13 residues. The V gene lost 5 bases and the J gene lost 8 bases, with 13 bases spanning the gap. Germline CDR1 is MNHEY and CDR2 is SVGAGI. The TCR sequence derives from a human donor in good health. Material: CD4+ T cells from blood buffy coats. The chain joins TRBV6-5 to TRBJ1-3, with D uncertain. The CDR3 nucleotides read TGTGCCAGCAGTCCTGACAAGGATTACACCATATATTTT. It translates to CASSPDKDYTIYF.